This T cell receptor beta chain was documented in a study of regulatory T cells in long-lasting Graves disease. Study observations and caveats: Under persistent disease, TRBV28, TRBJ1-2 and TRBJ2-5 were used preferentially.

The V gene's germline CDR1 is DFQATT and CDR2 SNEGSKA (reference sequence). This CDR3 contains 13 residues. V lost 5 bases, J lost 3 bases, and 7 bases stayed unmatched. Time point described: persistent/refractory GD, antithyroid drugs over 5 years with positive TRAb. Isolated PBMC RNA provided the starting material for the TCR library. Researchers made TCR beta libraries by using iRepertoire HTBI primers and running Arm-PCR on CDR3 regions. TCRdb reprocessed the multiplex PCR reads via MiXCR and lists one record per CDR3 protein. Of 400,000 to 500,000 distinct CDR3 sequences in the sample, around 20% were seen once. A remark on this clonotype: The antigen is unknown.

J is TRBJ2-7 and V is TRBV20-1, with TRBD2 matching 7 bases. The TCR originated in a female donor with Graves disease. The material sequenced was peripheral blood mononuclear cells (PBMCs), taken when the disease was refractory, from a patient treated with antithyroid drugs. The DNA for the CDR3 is TGCAGTGCTGCTGGCGGCGGGAGCTACGAGCAGTACTTC. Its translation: CSAAGGGSYEQYF.